Described below is a single T cell receptor (beta chain) sequence and its context. What it recognizes is unknown. This sample was taken from a study of T cell repertoires in aging, cancer and after chemotherapy. Across the whole study: About 8.1 million TCR reads made up the full dataset.

Findings and limits, study-wide: Untreated cancer patients had significantly lower blood TCR diversity than age-matched healthy donors. These repertoire data do not allow conclusions about immunological memory after chemotherapy. In healthy donors, age-related TCR diversity loss mainly reflected lost richness.

Trimming stripped 7 bases from V and 6 bases from J, with 13 bases between. The CDR3 covers 13 residues. Amplification of TCR beta used genomic DNA extracted from peripheral blood. Rearranged V-D-J TRB sequences were amplified with a mixed TRB-A/B primer pool. TCRdb used MiXCR to reprocess the multiplex PCR reads, holding one entry per CDR3 protein. The sample gives 2,000 or so distinct CDR3 sequences, just under 20% of which show up once; around 8.1% is in the top ten. This chain connects TRBV12-3 or TRBV12-4 to TRBJ2-1; D uncertain. The sequence came from a human donor with a solid tumor. The specimen was blood. The CDR3 bases are TGTGCCAGCACCCCGAAGGGAAGCAATGAGCAGTTCTTC. Translated, it gives CASTPKGSNEQFF.